The subject of this entry is one T cell receptor (beta chain). Its antigen remains unidentified. These data originate in a study of T cell clones after liver transplantation. In the study overall: Immunosuppression withdrawal was tried within 2 years after liver transplantation in this trial. Samples came pre-transplant, pre-randomization before withdrawal, and post-randomization after withdrawal ended. Whole-study results and caveats: A larger donor-reactive than third-party decline suggested partial antigen-specific deletion.

The table came from immunoSEQ multiplex PCR; TCRdb's copy has only in-frame clones and leaves some out. The profile covers approximately 25,000 clones, with around two thirds appearing a single time and about 3% taken by the ten largest. Germline V gives CDR1 LNHDA, CDR2 SQIVND (reference sequence). V lost 4 bases to trimming and J lost 2 bases, with 16 bases between them. The CDR3 is 16 amino acids. The material was CD4+ T cells from blood, obtained before liver transplant. This receptor was taken from a human donor who received a liver transplant. V gene TRBV19 combines with J gene TRBJ2-3; tentative D call: TRBD2 (6 bases). CDR3 sequence (DNA): TGTGCCAGTAGTAGCCCGGGGCGGGGCTTCACAGATACGCAGTATTTT. Translated: CASSSPGRGFTDTQYF. Combining the CDR3 with reference TRBV19 and TRBJ2-3 gives the whole variable domain DGGITQSPKYLFRKEGQNVTLSCEQNLNHDAMYWYRQDPGQGLRLIYYSQIVNDFQKGDIAEGYSVSREKKESFPLTVTSAQKNPTAFYLCASSSPGRGFTDTQYFGPGTRLTVL.